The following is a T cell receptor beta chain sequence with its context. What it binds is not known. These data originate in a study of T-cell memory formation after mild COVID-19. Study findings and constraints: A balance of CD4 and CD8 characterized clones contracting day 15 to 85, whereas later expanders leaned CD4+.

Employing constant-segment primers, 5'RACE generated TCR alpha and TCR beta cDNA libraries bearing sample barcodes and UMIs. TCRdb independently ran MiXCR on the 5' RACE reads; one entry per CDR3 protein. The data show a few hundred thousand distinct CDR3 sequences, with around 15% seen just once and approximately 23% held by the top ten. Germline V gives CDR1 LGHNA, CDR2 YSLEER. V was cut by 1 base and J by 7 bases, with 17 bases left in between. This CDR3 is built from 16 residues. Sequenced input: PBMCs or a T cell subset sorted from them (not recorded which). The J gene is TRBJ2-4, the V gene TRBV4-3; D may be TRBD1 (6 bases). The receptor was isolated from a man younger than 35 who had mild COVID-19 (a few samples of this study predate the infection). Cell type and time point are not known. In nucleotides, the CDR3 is TGCGCCAGCAGCCAAGTTTATCTGGGGCAGGGGAACATTCAGTACTTC. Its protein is CASSQVYLGQGNIQYF.